One sample yielded the 21 T cell receptor beta chains listed below, sequenced in a study of T cells after posttransplantation cyclophosphamide. The protocol was immunoSEQ multiplex PCR, while the TCRdb copy is restricted to in-frame clones and leaves out a portion. The data hold tens of thousands of clones, with 92% observed a single time. Sequenced: PBMCs. The receptors originated from a woman in her fifties or sixties in good health and a related stem cell transplant donor.

The chain joins TRBV6-1 to TRBJ1-5; 7 bases fit TRBD1. Germline V gene data show CDR1 as MNHNS and CDR2 as SASEGT. V lost 2 bases and J lost 1; bases outside the gene matches: 2. There are 15 residues in the CDR3. CDR3 DNA: TGTGCCAGCAGTGAATGGGACAGCAGCAATCAGCCCCAGCATTTT. This translates into CASSEWDSSNQPQHF.

This clone was counted a single time. The V and J genes are TRBV4-1 and TRBJ1-1, with D perhaps TRBD1 (5 bases). The germline CDR1 and CDR2 sequences are MGHRA and YSYEKL. V lost 3 bases and J 0 bases, leaving 8 bases between the germline ends. The CDR3 is 14 amino acids. The CDR3 protein is CASSQAGLNTEAFF. The CDR3 DNA reads TGCGCCAGCAGCCAGGCGGGGCTGAACACTGAAGCTTTCTTT.

The CDR3 sequence: CSVGARGQADTQYF. CDR3 bases: TGCAGCGTTGGGGCCAGGGGGCAGGCAGATACGCAGTATTTT. The genes are TRBV29-1 and TRBJ2-3; 8 bases fit TRBD1. Germline V gene lookup returns CDR1 SQVTM and CDR2 ANQGSEA. This CDR3 is built from 14 residues. The V gene end was trimmed by 4 bases and the J gene end by 4 bases; junction bases not matched to a gene: 7.

The chain is built from TRBV5-1 and TRBJ1-6; 7 bases map to TRBD1. The CDR3 consists of 15 residues. CDR1 and CDR2 (germline): SGHRS, YFSETQ. The junction had 8 bases not matched to a gene; V was cut back by 4 bases and J by 7 bases. The CDR3 nucleotides are TGCGCCAGCAGCCCTAACACAGGGGACAATTCACCCCTCCACTTT. As protein: CASSPNTGDNSPLHF.

This chain connects TRBV19 to TRBJ1-1; TRBD1 matches 10 bases. Germline V lookup: CDR1 LNHDA, CDR2 SQIVND (reference sequence). The CDR3 runs 13 residues. Trimming cost V 6 bases and J 7 bases; bases outside gene matches: 5. The CDR3: CASRTGGAGEAFF. CDR3 DNA: TGTGCCAGTAGGACAGGGGGCGCCGGTGAAGCTTTCTTT.

The chain couples TRBV7-3 to TRBJ2-7, with 7 nucleotides matching TRBD2. The CDR3 has 15 residues. Germline-derived CDR1 and CDR2 are SGHTA and FQGTGA. V gave up 5 bases and J gave up 3 bases; unmatched junction bases: 10. CDR3 region: CASSPGGTILYEQYF. The CDR3 coding sequence is TGTGCCAGCAGCCCCGGTGGGACTATACTCTACGAGCAGTACTTC.

The chain couples TRBV6-1 to TRBJ1-2; a weak D match, TRBD1 (5 bases). Between the trimmed V and J ends, which lost 5 bases and 3 bases, there was a span of 10 bases. CDR1 and CDR2 from the germline V gene are MNHNS and SASEGT. This CDR3 spans 13 amino acids. CDR3 in DNA: TGTGCCAGCAGTATGCAGGGCGACTATGGCTACACCTTC. As protein: CASSMQGDYGYTF.

This sequence joins TRBV29-1 and TRBJ2-2, with 7 bases aligning to TRBD2. Germline V gives CDR1 SQVTM, CDR2 ANQGSEA. The CDR3 is made up of 15 amino acids. Unmatched junction bases numbered 8, after V lost 6 bases and J lost 1 base. The CDR3 loop reads CSVGWGRGNTGELFF. The CDR3 DNA reads TGCAGCGTCGGATGGGGGAGGGGGAACACCGGGGAGCTGTTTTTT.

Regarding this clone: Its ends do not fully match the called genes, so a read error is possible. Other nucleotide sequences in the sample specify the same CDR3. This chain links TRBV30 with TRBJ1-6, with D hard to call. This CDR3 is 17 amino acids long. In germline, CDR1 is GTSNPN, CDR2 SVGIG (reference sequence). CDR3 coding DNA: TGTGCCTGTCGACCAAGCGGACTCCGGACCGCTAATTCCCCCCTCCACTTT. This gives the protein CACRPSGLRTANSPLHF.

The chain carries TRBV5-1 and TRBJ2-5; TRBD2 matches at 9 bases. This CDR3 has 15 residues. Germline V gives CDR1 SGHRS, CDR2 YFSETQ. The V segment lost 6 bases and the J segment 2 bases; nucleotides outside the gene matches: 8. The CDR3 nucleotides read TGCGCCAGCAAGAGCGGACTAGCGCCACAAGAGACCCAGTACTTC. This sequence encodes CASKSGLAPQETQYF.

DNA for the CDR3: TGTGCCAGCAGTGAAGACAGGGATCACGAGCAGTACTTC. Residues: CASSEDRDHEQYF. The chain employs TRBV2 and TRBJ2-7, with D maybe TRBD1 (6 bases). The CDR3 sequence is 13 residues long. From germline, CDR1 is SNHLY and CDR2 FYNNEI. V lost 1 base and J 5 bases, leaving 9 bases between the germline ends.

The chain recombines TRBV6-6 with TRBJ2-1; 12 bases fit TRBD2. After removal of 4 bases from V and 10 bases from J, the junction contained 5 bases not matched to a gene. Germline V gene data show CDR1 as MNHNY and CDR2 as SVGAGI (reference sequence). This CDR3 comprises 14 residues. CDR3 sequence: CASSLTSGSGEQFF. In DNA form, the CDR3 reads TGTGCCAGCAGTTTGACTAGCGGGAGTGGGGAGCAGTTCTTC.

The J gene is TRBJ1-1, the V gene TRBV2; D not resolved. Trimming removed 1 base at V and 5 bases at J, with 5 bases between. This CDR3 is 12 amino acids long. Germline loops: CDR1 SNHLY, CDR2 FYNNEI. CDR3 bases: TGTGCCAGCAGTGAAGGGCAGACTGAAGCTTTCTTT. Encoded protein: CASSEGQTEAFF.

The rearrangement joins TRBV11-3 to TRBJ2-3; a weak D match, TRBD2 (5 bases). Trimming cost V 5 bases and J 6 bases, with 15 bases left between them. Germline CDR1 reads SGHNT; CDR2 reads YENEEA. The CDR3 totals 14 residues. As DNA, the CDR3 is TGTGCCAGCAGCCTCGGGGAGTACTCGGATACGCAGTATTTT. Translating it yields CASSLGEYSDTQYF.

The chain employs TRBV7-9 and TRBJ1-4, with a tentative D call TRBD1 (6 bases). V was cut by 4 bases and J by 7 bases, with 16 bases left in between. The CDR3 length is 15 residues. Germline values: CDR1 SEHNR, CDR2 FQNEAQ (reference sequence). DNA for the CDR3: TGTGCCAGCAGCTCGCTACAGGGTCGGAGTGAAAAACTGTTTTTT. Protein: CASSSLQGRSEKLFF. Variable domain in full (rest from reference TRBV7-9 and TRBJ1-4): DTGVSQNPRHKITKRGQNVTFRCDPISEHNRLYWYRQTLGQGPEFLTYFQNEAQLEKSRLLSDRFSAERPKGSFSTLEIQRTEQGDSAMYLCASSSLQGRSEKLFFGSGTQLSVL.

V gene TRBV28 combines with J gene TRBJ1-4; 10 nucleotides align to TRBD1. CDR1 is MDHEN, CDR2 SYDVKM, per germline. CDR3 size: 15 residues. V shed 4 bases, J shed 7 bases, and the junction held 6 bases outside the gene matches. Written as DNA, the CDR3 is TGTGCCAGCAGTTGGACAGGGGGATTGAGTGAAAAACTGTTTTTT. It yields the protein CASSWTGGLSEKLFF.

This rearrangement joins TRBV5-6 to TRBJ2-1; 10 nucleotides align to TRBD2. J gave up 7 bases and V 4 bases, and 14 bases lay outside the gene matches. This CDR3 contains 17 residues. Germline V lookup: CDR1 SGHDT, CDR2 YYEEEE. The CDR3 DNA is TGTGCCAGCAGCCGGACCTACGAAGCGGGGGGGCCTAATGAGCAGTTCTTC. It is translated as CASSRTYEAGGPNEQFF. The entire variable domain, with the rest obtained from reference TRBV5-6 and TRBJ2-1, is as follows: DAGVTQSPTHLIKTRGQQVTLRCSPKSGHDTVSWYQQALGQGPQFIFQYYEEEERQRGNFPDRFSGHQFPNYSSELNVNALLLGDSALYLCASSRTYEAGGPNEQFFGPGTRLTVL.

This clone was detected a few times. The chain uses TRBV28 and TRBJ1-3, with D possibly TRBD1 on 5 matching bases. The V gene lost 1 base and the J gene lost 2 bases, with 6 bases spanning the gap. This CDR3 contains 14 residues. Germline CDR1 reads MDHEN; CDR2 reads SYDVKM. The CDR3 nucleotides are TGTGCCAGCAGTTTATCGGGGGCTGGAAACACCATATATTTT. Encoded protein: CASSLSGAGNTIYF.

The rearrangement uses TRBV27 and TRBJ2-7, with TRBD1 matching over 10 bases. After removal of 3 bases from V and 4 bases from J, the junction contained 3 bases not matched to a gene. Germline lookup yields CDR1 MNHEY and CDR2 SMNVEV (reference sequence). This CDR3 is built from 14 residues. This CDR3 is CASSLGDRGYEQYF. The CDR3 bases are TGTGCCAGCAGTTTGGGGGACAGGGGATACGAGCAGTACTTC.

The chain employs TRBV5-4 and TRBJ1-2; a weak D match, TRBD1 (5 bases). Deletions cut 0 bases from V and 3 bases from J, with 12 bases between. This CDR3 comprises 15 residues. Looked up from germline, CDR1 is SGHNT and CDR2 is YYREEE (reference sequence). CDR3 sequence reads: CASSLDRGTDYGYTF. The CDR3 DNA sequence: TGTGCCAGCAGCTTGGATAGGGGCACGGACTATGGCTACACCTTC.

The chain recombines TRBV2 with TRBJ2-1; 7 nucleotides align to TRBD1. This CDR3 is 13 amino acids long. In germline, CDR1 is SNHLY, CDR2 FYNNEI. Trimming cost V 5 bases and J 10 bases; bases outside gene matches: 8. The CDR3: CASSWDSPEEQFF. The CDR3 DNA sequence: TGTGCCAGCAGTTGGGACAGCCCCGAGGAGCAGTTCTTC.